Sequencing of this TCR beta chain was carried out in a study of T cells in Graves' hyperthyroidism and ophthalmopathy (dated 2019 in TCRdb). In the study overall: Peripheral blood samples were taken at the time of initial diagnosis, prior to any treatment. An independent validation cohort of about 20 hyperthyroidism patients and some 15 patients who later progressed to ophthalmopathy tested prospective prediction of ophthalmopathy. TCR V-J signatures able to tell the groups apart were searched for in a discovery cohort of 100 or so patients, of whom more than 40 had Graves' ophthalmopathy and some 60 had stable Graves' hyperthyroidism. For training and testing, the approximately 97 patients in the discovery cohort were randomly divided in a 7:3 ratio. Following sampling, methimazole starting at 30 mg daily was given to hyperthyroidism patients, and high-dose intravenous methylprednisolone was given to ophthalmopathy patients. The study also compared thyroid tissue and blood T-cell repertoires from about six Graves' hyperthyroidism patients. The paper reports TCR Vbeta CDR3 sequencing of roughly 140 peripheral blood samples: 43 ophthalmopathy, around 80 hyperthyroidism and approximately 17 progressor patients.

According to the germline V gene, CDR1 reads LGHNA and CDR2 reads YSLEER. V and J lose 3 bases and 3 bases, and a span of 12 bases separates them. The CDR3, from cysteine to phenylalanine, totals 14 residues. CDR3 DNA only is kept here, 42 bases in frame from base 1. This clonotype came up many times. It has no known antigen specificity. Per-nucleotide qualities are absent, and no much larger clonotype sits a single base away. Stable Graves' hyperthyroidism was defined as the absence of progression to ophthalmopathy over 18 months of follow-up. Hyperthyroidism patients were newly diagnosed, had a disease duration of under 2 months, and were aged 18 to 65 years. Exclusion was applied to patients with uncontrolled infections, other autoimmune diseases, pregnancy or lactation. Clinical symptoms, serum thyroxine and TRAb, thyroid ultrasound, and orbital computed tomography formed the basis for the diagnoses. PBMCs were separated from 10 ml of fresh peripheral blood using Ficoll-Paque density gradient centrifugation. Total RNA was extracted using Trizol reagent, and RNA quality was assessed on an Agilent 2100 Bioanalyzer.

Overall study outcomes, separate from this receptor: Most expanded thyroid clonotypes (frequency above 0.001) were also detected in blood, a finding suggesting that blood repertoires may reflect thyroid immune responses. In validation, the model predicted progression to ophthalmopathy with 65% to 71% sensitivity and approximately 78% specificity, a median of 6.5 months before onset. Ophthalmopathy was separated from stable hyperthyroidism by a 13 V-J signature model, with about 88% sensitivity and roughly 81% specificity obtained in cross-validation and 80%/75% obtained in testing. No statistical method was used to fix the sample size in advance, and group allocation was not hidden from the investigators.

Amplification of TCR beta CDR3 regions was carried out from RNA transcripts. For the first round of RT-PCR on the TCR CDR3, the HTBI primer set was used together with the Qiagen OneStep RT-PCR kit. A second multiplex PCR round built the libraries, followed by size selection and purification. The libraries were sequenced on an Illumina HiSeq2000 using paired-end 100 bp reads. The authors processed their data as follows. SOAPnuke was used to process the raw data, removing reads that contained adapters or uncalled bases, had a mean Phred below 15, or lacked an exact match to the constant primer or identifier. High-quality paired reads were merged with COPE v1.2.5, and unique nucleotide sequences were defined as clonotypes. MiTCR v1.1 was used to align the clonotypes against IMGT TRBV, TRBD and TRBJ reference segments. Analysis was restricted to V-J combinations with a frequency above 0.0001, which covered over 98% of repertoires. The TCS score was defined as the ratio of F50 (clonal expansion) to E x V (chaos), calculated using BLOSUM62-based TCRdist between CDR3 peptides within each V-J. Welch's t-statistics and random forest reduced roughly 500 V-J features to 10 to 15, which were used in a naive Bayes classifier (R e1071). The public reads were run again by TCRdb, first through fastp at Q25 and then through MiXCR, and only productive beta chains were kept. Each CDR3 protein appears once, grouped with its most common genes and DNA. Clone size and V and J calls follow TCRdb, not the original study. The sample contains roughly 740,000 distinct CDR3 sequences, roughly 15% of them found a single time. Approximately 8% of the sample is held by the ten biggest clonotypes.

Recombination connected TRBV4-3 to TRBJ2-7; the D gene may be TRBD1 or TRBD2, since each aligns over 5 bases. The TCR originated in a man between 18 and 29 years old with Graves' hyperthyroidism. The sample comprised blood. The sequenced DNA: TGCGCCAGCAGCCAGGCAGGGAGCGGCTACGAGCAGTACTTC. It encodes CASSQAGSGYEQYF.